These 22 T cell receptor beta chains were sequenced from one sample in a study of CD8+ T cells in alopecia areata listed by TCRdb under 2018. The library was built by means of the immunoSEQ multiplex PCR assay. For TCR sequencing, RNA was extracted from every sample and reverse transcribed into cDNA to serve as template. This is the immuneACCESS table as TCRdb keeps it, with only in-frame sequences that have V and J called. A part of the clones is gone; compared with another copy, unresolved V genes explain less than half, and the rest is unexplained. Recorded for this sample are approximately 110,000 clones; about 60% of them occurred a single time. The ten largest clones represent 12% of the sample. This specimen's time point label, interpreted: around 22 weeks on oral tofacitinib. The label giving this sample's treatment or condition can be read as: oral pan-JAK inhibitor, 5-10 mg twice daily.

The source material was CD8+ T cells sorted from blood, sampled at week 24, from a patient treated with tofacitinib. The receptors stem from a human donor with alopecia areata.

Details on this clone: An end of the junction does not agree with germline; a read error may underlie this. The V call is TRBV9, the J call TRBJ2-1; a weak D match, TRBD2 (5 bases). Germline CDR1 is SGDLS and CDR2 is YYNGEE. This CDR3 contains 16 residues. The CDR3 bases are TGTGCCAGCAGCGTAGAGGAAGGACTCTCCCACAATAAGCAGTTCTTC. Translating gives CASSVEEGLSHNKQFF. Complete variable domain (other parts from reference TRBV9 and TRBJ2-1): DSGVTQTPKHLITATGQRVTLRCSPRSGDLSVYWYQQSLDQGLQFLIQYYNGEERAKGNILERFSAQQFPDLHSELNLSSLELGDSALYFCASSVEEGLSHNKQFFGPGTRLTVL.

This clone was seen a handful of times. The CDR3 coding sequence is TGCGCCAGCAGCGGGACAGGGGGCTACGAGCAGTACTTC. Protein product: CASSGTGGYEQYF. V gene TRBV4-1 combines with J gene TRBJ2-7; 11 bases are shared with TRBD1. The trim removed 5 bases at V and 3 bases at J, leaving 0 bases unmatched. The germline V gene has CDR1 MGHRA and CDR2 YSYEKL. The CDR3 is made up of 13 amino acids.

The chain employs TRBV6-6 and TRBJ1-4; unclear D gene. V was shortened by 5 bases and J by 4 bases, with 11 bases between the two germline ends. Looked up from germline, CDR1 is MNHNY and CDR2 is SVGAGI (reference sequence). The CDR3 is 14 residues long. The CDR3 loop reads CASSLLSLNEKLFF. In DNA form, the CDR3 reads TGTGCCAGCAGTCTCCTCAGCCTTAATGAAAAACTGTTTTTT.

Relative to its sample, this clone is medium-sized. The chain links TRBV6-5 to TRBJ2-3, with 13 bases that match TRBD2. CDR1 MNHEY and CDR2 SVGAGI come from the germline V gene. V was pared by 2 bases and J by 4 bases, with 0 bases of the junction left unmatched. CDR3 length: 15 amino acids. The chain's CDR3 is CASSYTSGGADTQYF. The CDR3 DNA sequence: TGTGCCAGCAGTTACACTAGCGGGGGGGCAGATACGCAGTATTTT.

The chain is built from TRBV2 and TRBJ1-5, with D uncertain. V dropped 3 bases and J dropped 0 bases, with 6 bases sitting between them. CDR1 is SNHLY, CDR2 FYNNEI, per germline. The CDR3 length is 14 residues. CDR3 nucleotide sequence: TGTGCCAGCAGTGACGGGGATAGCAATCAGCCCCAGCATTTT. Its protein is CASSDGDSNQPQHF.

V gene TRBV5-1 combines with J gene TRBJ2-5, with D unclear. CDR3 length: 13 amino acids. The germline gives CDR1 SGHRS, CDR2 YFSETQ. The V end was cut by 0 bases, the J end by 4 bases, with 7 bases between. CDR3 sequence reads: CASSLEIVETQYF. The CDR3 DNA sequence: TGCGCCAGCAGCTTGGAAATAGTAGAGACCCAGTACTTC.

CDR3 region: CASSGTESYGYTF. DNA for the CDR3: TGTGCCAGTAGCGGGACAGAGAGCTATGGCTACACCTTC. The chain carries TRBV19 and TRBJ1-2; 7 bases fit TRBD1. The CDR3 sequence is 13 residues long. The germline V gene encodes CDR1 LNHDA and CDR2 SQIVND (reference sequence). Unmatched junction bases numbered 5, after V lost 6 bases and J lost 4 bases. The whole variable domain, remainder taken from reference TRBV19 and TRBJ1-2, is DGGITQSPKYLFRKEGQNVTLSCEQNLNHDAMYWYRQDPGQGLRLIYYSQIVNDFQKGDIAEGYSVSREKKESFPLTVTSAQKNPTAFYLCASSGTESYGYTFGSGTRLTVV.

The rearrangement uses TRBV13 and TRBJ2-2; 10 bases agree with TRBD1. Trimming took 5 bases from V and 6 from J; bases not matched to a gene: 12. This CDR3 has 17 amino acids. Germline assignment: CDR1 PRHDT and CDR2 FYEKMQ (reference sequence). DNA of the CDR3: TGTGCCAGCAGCGAACGACCCCGGGACAGGGGTGCCGGGGAGCTGTTTTTT. This sequence encodes CASSERPRDRGAGELFF.

A few counts support this clone. The chain carries TRBV4-3 and TRBJ2-5; 7 bases are shared with TRBD2. This CDR3 has 15 residues. Trimming cost V 3 bases and J 2 bases; bases outside gene matches: 6. Germline CDR1 and CDR2: LGHNA and YSLEER. The CDR3 DNA reads TGCGCCAGCAGCCATGGACTAGTAGGGCAAGAGACCCAGTACTTC. It codes for CASSHGLVGQETQYF.

The V call is TRBV7-2, the J call TRBJ1-1; D gene uncertain. Between the trimmed V and J ends, which lost 3 bases and 4 bases, there was a span of 6 bases. CDR1 and CDR2 (germline): SGHTA, FQGNSA. The CDR3 has 12 amino acids. The CDR3 loop reads CASSFLTTEAFF. The DNA for the CDR3 is TGTGCCAGCAGCTTCCTTACCACTGAAGCTTTCTTT. The full variable domain, with the rest looked up from reference TRBV7-2 and TRBJ1-1, is GAGVSQSPSNKVTEKGKDVELRCDPISGHTALYWYRQSLGQGLEFLIYFQGNSAPDKSGLPSDRFSAERTGGSVSTLTIQRTQQEDSAVYLCASSFLTTEAFFGQGTRLTVV.

This chain links TRBV7-8 with TRBJ2-4; D is tentatively TRBD1 or TRBD2 (5 bases each). The V end was cut by 0 bases, the J end by 0 bases, with 12 bases between. Germline V lookup: CDR1 SGHVS, CDR2 FQNEAQ. The CDR3 is made up of 17 amino acids. Here the CDR3 DNA reads TGTGCCAGCAGCTTAGCGTCTCGGGGCCTAGCCAAAAACATTCAGTACTTC. This translates into CASSLASRGLAKNIQYF.

The chain combines TRBV11-2 with TRBJ2-1, with D uncertain. This CDR3 contains 12 residues. The germline CDR1 and CDR2 sequences are SGHAT and FQNNGV. V lost 0 bases and J lost 9, with 6 bases in between. The CDR3 nucleotides read TGTGCCAGCAGCTTAGAGCCCGGTGAGCAGTTCTTC. Translation: CASSLEPGEQFF.

The V and J genes are TRBV7-6 and TRBJ2-2; 9 nucleotides match TRBD1. CDR3 length: 16 residues. V shed 2 bases and J 3 bases; nucleotides not matched to a gene: 4. Germline CDR1 and CDR2: SGHVS and FNYEAQ. CDR3 nucleotides: TGTGCCAGCAGCTTAAGACAGGGGGATGACACCGGGGAGCTGTTTTTT. This gives the protein CASSLRQGDDTGELFF.

The CDR3 nucleotides are TGTGCCAGCAGCCAAGGATACACCCTACAAGAGACCCAGTACTTC. Translated: CASSQGYTLQETQYF. This chain connects TRBV14 to TRBJ2-5; D gene uncertain. The CDR3 spans 15 residues. Germline V gives CDR1 SGHDN, CDR2 FVKESK. V lost 1 base, J lost 2 bases, and 11 bases lay in between.

The chain is built from TRBV29-1 and TRBJ2-3; D is possibly TRBD2 (5 bases). V was pared by 7 bases and J by 0 bases, with 11 bases between. The germline V gene encodes CDR1 SQVTM and CDR2 ANQGSEA. The CDR3 has 13 amino acids. CDR3 sequence reads: CSAKGGSTDTQYF. The CDR3 DNA sequence: TGCAGCGCCAAGGGCGGGAGCACAGATACGCAGTATTTT.

In this sample, this clone turned up a few times. The CDR3 sequence is CASSQSMASGDHNEQFF. The CDR3 nucleotides read TGTGCCAGCAGCCAATCGATGGCTAGCGGGGACCACAATGAGCAGTTCTTC. The chain uses TRBV16 and TRBJ2-1; 9 nucleotides match TRBD2. The CDR3 is 17 residues long. J lost 5 bases, V lost 0 bases, and 8 bases had no gene match. CDR1 KGHSY and CDR2 FQNENV come from the germline V gene.

The CDR3 spells CASSQDEEDGYTF. DNA for the CDR3: TGCGCCAGCAGCCAAGATGAAGAGGATGGCTACACCTTC. The chain is built from TRBV4-3 and TRBJ1-2; D uncertain. V was pared by 0 bases and J by 6 bases, with 8 bases between. The length of the CDR3 is 13 residues. From germline, CDR1 is LGHNA and CDR2 YSLEER.

Judged by abundance, this clone is medium-sized (0.01 to 0.1%). CDR3 in amino acids: CASSALAGGVETQYF. The CDR3, as DNA: TGTGCCAGCAGTGCACTAGCGGGGGGGGTGGAGACCCAGTACTTC. This chain joins TRBV6-1 and TRBJ2-5, with 13 bases lining up with TRBD2. The CDR3 is 15 residues long. Trimming took 4 bases from V and 5 from J; bases not matched to a gene: 4. CDR1 MNHNS and CDR2 SASEGT come from the germline V gene.

The chain joins TRBV7-9 to TRBJ2-1; 8 bases match TRBD2. Germline lookup yields CDR1 SEHNR and CDR2 FQNEAQ (reference sequence). The length of the CDR3 is 15 residues. V lost 6 bases, J lost 3 bases, and 7 bases stayed unmatched. The CDR3 reads CASRSPGGLYNEQFF. CDR3 DNA sequence: TGTGCCAGCAGATCTCCGGGGGGGCTCTACAATGAGCAGTTCTTC.

The chain has TRBV27 and TRBJ1-1, with D possibly being TRBD1 (5 bases). Germline assignment: CDR1 MNHEY and CDR2 SMNVEV (reference sequence). The length of the CDR3 is 15 residues. V was trimmed by 5 bases and J by 0 bases, leaving 13 bases between them. CDR3 bases: TGTGCCAGCAGTCCCCCGGGGGGGATGAACACTGAAGCTTTCTTT. Amino acid sequence: CASSPPGGMNTEAFF.

This clone has a handful of counts. The V and J genes are TRBV9 and TRBJ1-6; D uncertain. Germline loops: CDR1 SGDLS, CDR2 YYNGEE. The CDR3 covers 15 residues. V was cut by 0 bases and J by 9 bases, with 13 bases left in between. The CDR3 loop is CASSVVEDRGSPLHF. In DNA form, the CDR3 reads TGTGCCAGCAGCGTAGTGGAAGATCGGGGTTCACCCCTCCACTTT.

This clone was found a few times. Other DNA sequences of this sample code for an identical CDR3. The V gene is TRBV29-1, the J gene TRBJ1-1, with D tentatively TRBD1 (5 bases). The CDR3 length is 12 residues. Germline CDR1 reads SQVTM; CDR2 reads ANQGSEA. Trimming cost V 4 bases and J 4 bases, with 10 bases left between them. The DNA for the CDR3 is TGCAGCGTTGTACCTAGGGGCACTGAAGCTTTCTTT. Its protein is CSVVPRGTEAFF.